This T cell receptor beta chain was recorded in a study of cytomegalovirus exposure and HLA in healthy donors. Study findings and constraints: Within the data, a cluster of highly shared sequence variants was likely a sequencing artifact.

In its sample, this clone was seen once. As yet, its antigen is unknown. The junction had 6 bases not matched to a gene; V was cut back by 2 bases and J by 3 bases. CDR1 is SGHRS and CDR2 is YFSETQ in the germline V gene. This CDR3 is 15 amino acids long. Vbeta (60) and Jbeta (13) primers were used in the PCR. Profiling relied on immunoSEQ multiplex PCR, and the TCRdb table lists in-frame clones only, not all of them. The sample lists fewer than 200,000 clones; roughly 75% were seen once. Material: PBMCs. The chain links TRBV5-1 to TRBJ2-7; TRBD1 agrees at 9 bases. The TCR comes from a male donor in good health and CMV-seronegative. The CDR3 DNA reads TGCGCCAGCAGCTTCACCGGGACAGGGTACTACGAGCAGTACTTC. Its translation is CASSFTGTGYYEQYF.